A single sample gave rise to the 19 T cell receptor beta chains below, sequenced in a study of blood T cell repertoires in COVID-19. TCRdb keeps only in-frame clones here, not all; method: immunoSEQ multiplex PCR. The sample includes 150,000 to 200,000 clones, 75% to 90% of them seen just once. The material sequenced was peripheral blood. Receptors were obtained from a woman aged 70-85 years with COVID-19, enrolled during active disease.

This chain uses TRBV10-3 with TRBJ1-1; D unresolved. CDR3 length: 11 residues. The germline V gene has CDR1 ENHRY and CDR2 SYGVKD. The V end lost 3 bases, the J end lost 8 bases, and 7 bases lay between the germline ends. CDR3 bases: TGTGCCATCAGTGATGGGCCAGAAGCTTTCTTT. The encoded protein is CAISDGPEAFF.

The chain links TRBV5-1 to TRBJ2-2, with D uncertain. This CDR3 has 14 residues. The germline CDR1 and CDR2 sequences are SGHRS and YFSETQ. V was pared by 0 bases and J by 1 base, with 4 bases between. CDR3 bases: TGCGCCAGCAGCTTGGCCGGGAACACCGGGGAGCTGTTTTTT. Amino acids: CASSLAGNTGELFF.

The CDR3 here is CASSYLGQGAPEAFF. The CDR3 DNA is TGTGCCAGCAGTTACTTGGGACAGGGGGCACCTGAAGCTTTCTTT. The V call is TRBV6-5, the J call TRBJ1-1; TRBD1 matches 12 bases. Germline V lookup: CDR1 MNHEY, CDR2 SVGAGI. The CDR3 runs to 15 residues. The J segment lost 6 bases and the V segment lost 1 base, leaving 3 bases of the junction unmatched.

The chain carries TRBV28 and TRBJ2-1, with TRBD2 matching over 10 bases. Per germline, CDR1 MDHEN and CDR2 SYDVKM. This CDR3 is 15 amino acids long. Losses at the gene ends were 3 bases for V and 4 bases for J; bases not matched to a gene: 3. The CDR3 DNA follows: TGTGCCAGCAGTTTGACTAGCGGGTATTACAATGAGCAGTTCTTC. Translated, it gives CASSLTSGYYNEQFF. Looking up the rest from reference TRBV28 and TRBJ2-1 gives the full variable domain: DVKVTQSSRYLVKRTGEKVFLECVQDMDHENMFWYRQDPGLGLRLIYFSYDVKMKEKGDIPEGYSVSREKKERFSLILESASTNQTSMYLCASSLTSGYYNEQFFGPGTRLTVL.

This clone appeared a few times. The V gene is TRBV19, the J gene TRBJ2-1, with D perhaps TRBD1 (6 bases). Looked up from germline, CDR1 is LNHDA and CDR2 is SQIVND (reference sequence). V lost 3 bases to trimming and J lost 5 bases, with 26 bases between them. The CDR3 is 19 amino acids. This CDR3 reads CASSILVPGHSAGNNEQFF. The CDR3 nucleotides are TGTGCCAGTAGTATCTTAGTCCCGGGACATTCCGCTGGGAACAATGAGCAGTTCTTC. The full variable domain, its missing parts supplied by reference TRBV19 and TRBJ2-1, is DGGITQSPKYLFRKEGQNVTLSCEQNLNHDAMYWYRQDPGQGLRLIYYSQIVNDFQKGDIAEGYSVSREKKESFPLTVTSAQKNPTAFYLCASSILVPGHSAGNNEQFFGPGTRLTVL.

The chain couples TRBV5-1 to TRBJ2-2; the match to TRBD2 covers 11 bases. CDR3 length equals 16 residues. J lost 4 bases, V lost 0 bases, and 2 bases had no gene match. In germline, CDR1 is SGHRS, CDR2 YFSETQ. This CDR3 is CASSLGLAGTTGELFF. DNA for the CDR3: TGCGCCAGCAGCTTGGGACTAGCGGGAACCACCGGGGAGCTGTTTTTT.

This clone appeared many times. V and J are TRBV7-2 and TRBJ2-1, with 7 bases identical to TRBD1. The CDR3 spans 16 residues. V dropped 6 bases and J dropped 8; count of bases not matched to a gene: 16. CDR1 and CDR2 from the germline V gene are SGHTA and FQGNSA. The CDR3 bases are TGTGCCAGCAGAAAGACAGGGTCAGGTCTTATCTATGAGCAGTTCTTC. The encoded protein is CASRKTGSGLIYEQFF.

The chain links TRBV19 to TRBJ1-2; D is undetermined. The ends were cut back, 10 bases at V and 4 bases at J, with 16 bases in the middle. Germline CDR1 LNHDA, CDR2 SQIVND (reference sequence). CDR3 size: 13 residues. The CDR3 region is CATWESFGYGYTF. CDR3 DNA sequence: TGTGCCACCTGGGAGAGTTTCGGCTATGGCTACACCTTC.

The V and J genes are TRBV9 and TRBJ1-2, with 11 bases aligning to TRBD1. Germline lookup yields CDR1 SGDLS and CDR2 YYNGEE. Trimming at V came to 3 bases and at J to 4 bases, leaving 5 bases not matched to a gene. The length of the CDR3 is 15 residues. The chain's CDR3 is CASSATGQGVYGYTF. The CDR3 DNA is TGTGCCAGCAGCGCAACGGGACAGGGGGTCTATGGCTACACCTTC. The full variable domain, its missing parts supplied by reference TRBV9 and TRBJ1-2, is DSGVTQTPKHLITATGQRVTLRCSPRSGDLSVYWYQQSLDQGLQFLIQYYNGEERAKGNILERFSAQQFPDLHSELNLSSLELGDSALYFCASSATGQGVYGYTFGSGTRLTVV.

The chain carries TRBV6-5 and TRBJ2-7; D is uncertain. The CDR3 extends over 14 amino acids. Germline V lookup: CDR1 MNHEY, CDR2 SVGAGI. Trimming left V 5 bases short and J 4 bases short, with 15 bases between. This chain's CDR3 is CASSQARVGYEQYF. CDR3 sequence (DNA): TGTGCCAGCAGTCAGGCCAGAGTTGGGTACGAGCAGTACTTC.

This clone was recorded once. The chain combines TRBV15 with TRBJ2-1; 8 bases align to TRBD2. Looked up from germline, CDR1 is LNHNV and CDR2 is YYDKDF (reference sequence). Trimming at V came to 0 bases and at J to 4 bases, leaving 8 bases not matched to a gene. The CDR3 is 17 amino acids. DNA of the CDR3: TGTGCCACCAGCAGAGATCGACCTGCTAGCGGGTACAATGAGCAGTTCTTC. Translation: CATSRDRPASGYNEQFF. Using reference TRBV15 and TRBJ2-1 for the parts outside the CDR3, the full variable domain is DAMVIQNPRYQVTQFGKPVTLSCSQTLNHNVMYWYQQKSSQAPKLLFHYYDKDFNNEADTPDNFQSRRPNTSFCFLDIRSPGLGDTAMYLCATSRDRPASGYNEQFFGPGTRLTVL.

Remarks on this clone: Different DNA sequences within this sample yield the same CDR3. V and J are TRBV5-1 and TRBJ2-7; TRBD2 agrees at 10 bases. CDR3 length: 14 residues. Germline V CDR1 and CDR2: SGHRS, YFSETQ. Losses at the gene ends were 2 bases for V and 2 bases for J; bases not matched to a gene: 1. This chain's CDR3 is CASSFGTSAYEQYF. The CDR3 DNA reads TGCGCCAGCAGCTTTGGGACTAGCGCCTACGAGCAGTACTTC.

V gene TRBV19 combines with J gene TRBJ1-5; 8 nucleotides agree with TRBD1. Germline lookup yields CDR1 LNHDA and CDR2 SQIVND (reference sequence). This CDR3 region has 14 residues. V was pared by 6 bases and J by 3 bases, with 4 bases of the junction left unmatched. The CDR3 DNA follows: TGTGCCAGTAGCATGGACAGGGACAATCAGCCCCAGCATTTT. Translated, it gives CASSMDRDNQPQHF.

The chain joins TRBV11-3 to TRBJ2-2; the match to TRBD1 covers 7 bases. This CDR3 has 15 amino acids. V lost 5 bases and J lost 2; bases outside the gene matches: 5. The germline V gene has CDR1 SGHNT and CDR2 YENEEA. The CDR3 sequence: CASSQRQGNTGELFF. In DNA form, the CDR3 reads TGTGCCAGCAGCCAACGACAGGGTAACACCGGGGAGCTGTTTTTT.

The chain uses TRBV2 and TRBJ2-2; TRBD1 might be the D (6 bases). This CDR3 is 14 amino acids long. Trimming took off 7 bases at V and 4 bases at J, with 13 bases between the two ends. The germline V gene has CDR1 SNHLY and CDR2 FYNNEI. As DNA, the CDR3 is TGTGCCAGCATGGACAGTGAAGCCACCGGGGAGCTGTTTTTT. This encodes CASMDSEATGELFF.

The chain carries TRBV6-6 and TRBJ2-3; D gene unclear. The CDR3 is 13 amino acids. V was clipped by 3 bases and J by 6 bases, with 10 bases between them. CDR1 and CDR2 (germline): MNHNY, SVGAGI (reference sequence). CDR3 residues: CASSYTVGDTQYF. CDR3 in DNA: TGTGCCAGCAGTTATACGGTCGGGGATACGCAGTATTTT.

V is TRBV10-3 and J is TRBJ2-3; 9 bases are a match to TRBD2. V dropped 4 bases and J dropped 2; count of bases not matched to a gene: 1. Germline V gene sequence: CDR1 ENHRY, CDR2 SYGVKD. CDR3 length equals 14 residues. CDR3 residues: CAISASGATDTQYF. The DNA of the CDR3 is TGTGCCATCAGTGCTAGCGGGGCCACAGATACGCAGTATTTT.

The rearrangement uses TRBV24-1 and TRBJ2-5; 9 bases are a match to TRBD1. The CDR3 extends over 15 amino acids. CDR1 is KGHDR, CDR2 SFDVKD, per germline. V lost 3 bases to trimming and J lost 4 bases; unmatched junction nucleotides: 5. The CDR3 loop reads CATSDPGTGRETQYF. For the CDR3, the DNA is TGTGCCACCAGTGATCCCGGGACAGGGAGAGAGACCCAGTACTTC.

This clone was observed a single time. The chain has TRBV10-2 and TRBJ2-2, with 9 bases identical to TRBD2. V lost 6 bases to trimming and J lost 8 bases; unmatched junction nucleotides: 7. Germline lookup yields CDR1 WSHSY and CDR2 SAAADI. This CDR3 is built from 14 residues. The CDR3 nucleotides are TGCGCCAGCAGGTTTGCGGGAGGGCCAGGGGAGCTGTTTTTT. Translating gives CASRFAGGPGELFF.